Below, 31 T cell receptor beta chains from the same sample are listed, as sequenced in a study of T cell repertoires in ileal Crohn's disease. Generated by immunoSEQ multiplex PCR, the TCRdb table keeps only in-frame clones and is missing some. In the table there are 3,000 to 4,000 clones, over 60% of which are singletons. The sequenced material came from ileal tissue. The receptors were sampled from an adult with Crohn's disease.

The genes are TRBV10-3 and TRBJ1-2; 9 nucleotides match TRBD1. This CDR3 has 14 amino acids. The germline gives CDR1 ENHRY, CDR2 SYGVKD. With V trimmed by 5 bases and J by 8 bases, 9 bases remained unmatched. This CDR3 reads CAISQGTGQRGYTF. CDR3 DNA: TGTGCCATCAGTCAGGGGACAGGGCAGCGGGGCTACACCTTC.

This chain joins TRBV10-3 and TRBJ2-7; 13 nucleotides line up with TRBD2. This CDR3 comprises 16 residues. Germline CDR1 reads ENHRY; CDR2 reads SYGVKD. Unmatched junction bases numbered 11, after V lost 5 bases and J lost 7 bases. CDR3 bases: TGTGCCATCAGTCCCTGGGGACTAGCGGGGAAAGAGGAGCAGTACTTC. Translation: CAISPWGLAGKEEQYF.

The rearrangement uses TRBV25-1 and TRBJ1-4; 8 bases align to TRBD1. Trimming at V came to 3 bases and at J to 7 bases, leaving 4 bases not matched to a gene. Germline CDR1 reads MGHDK; CDR2 reads SYGVNS. The CDR3 consists of 14 residues. This CDR3 is CASSDQGAGEKLFF. DNA of the CDR3: TGTGCCAGCAGTGACCAGGGGGCGGGTGAAAAACTGTTTTTT.

This sequence joins TRBV6-6 and TRBJ2-3; D is perhaps TRBD2 (6 bases). Deletions cut 7 bases from V and 2 bases from J, with 16 bases between. The CDR3 has 15 amino acids. Germline CDR1 MNHNY, CDR2 SVGAGI (reference sequence). Here the CDR3 reads CASTLTRGYTDTQYF. CDR3 nucleotide sequence: TGTGCCAGCACCTTGACGCGGGGCTACACAGATACGCAGTATTTT.

In its sample, this clone was seen a few times. This sequence joins TRBV30 and TRBJ2-7; D perhaps matches TRBD2 (7 bases). Trimming took 0 bases from V and 4 from J, leaving 13 bases between them. Germline V gene sequence: CDR1 GTSNPN, CDR2 SVGIG (reference sequence). The CDR3 sequence is 14 residues long. CDR3 amino acids: CAWSVGGVSYEQYF. CDR3 in DNA: TGTGCCTGGAGTGTAGGGGGGGTATCTTACGAGCAGTACTTC.

This clone was seen a single time. This chain uses TRBV5-4 with TRBJ1-3; D ambiguous. In germline, CDR1 is SGHNT, CDR2 YYREEE (reference sequence). V lost 5 bases to trimming and J lost 3 bases, with 9 bases between them. There are 13 residues in the CDR3. CDR3 DNA: TGTGCCAGCAGTTTAATCAGTGGAAACACCATATATTTT. Translated: CASSLISGNTIYF.

The chain joins TRBV7-8 to TRBJ2-3; 13 nucleotides align to TRBD2. The CDR3 runs 17 residues. Germline values: CDR1 SGHVS, CDR2 FQNEAQ. V dropped 4 bases and J dropped 4; count of bases not matched to a gene: 8. The CDR3 bases are TGTGCCAGCAGCTCGCATAAACTAGCGGGAGGGCCAGATACGCAGTATTTT. Protein product: CASSSHKLAGGPDTQYF.

The V and J genes are TRBV5-4 and TRBJ2-5, with TRBD2 matching 9 bases. Germline V gene sequence: CDR1 SGHNT, CDR2 YYREEE (reference sequence). Unmatched junction bases numbered 5, after V lost 2 bases and J lost 3 bases. This CDR3 is built from 15 residues. The CDR3 DNA reads as TGTGCCAGCAGCTTAGGTAGCGGGAGTGAAGAGACCCAGTACTTC. This encodes CASSLGSGSEETQYF.

V is TRBV7-9 and J is TRBJ1-6; unclear D gene. CDR3 size: 14 residues. V was shortened by 2 bases and J by 7 bases, with 9 bases between the two germline ends. Germline CDR1 SEHNR, CDR2 FQNEAQ (reference sequence). CDR3 loop: CASSLRQVNSPLHF. The CDR3 nucleotides read TGTGCCAGCAGCTTACGGCAGGTAAATTCACCCCTCCACTTT.

The V call is TRBV6-1, the J call TRBJ2-7, with D unclear. CDR3 length: 12 residues. V was trimmed by 8 bases and J by 8 bases, leaving 16 bases between them. From germline, CDR1 is MNHNS and CDR2 SASEGT. The CDR3 protein is CASFSLLSKQYF. CDR3 bases: TGTGCCAGCTTTAGCTTACTATCTAAGCAGTACTTC.

The V gene is TRBV9, the J gene TRBJ2-2; 11 bases map to TRBD1. From germline, CDR1 is SGDLS and CDR2 YYNGEE. V shed 4 bases, J shed 6 bases, and the junction held 17 bases outside the gene matches. The CDR3 has 19 residues. The CDR3 sequence: CASSPTRTGGGSKAGELFF. The CDR3 bases are TGTGCCAGCAGCCCGACCCGGACAGGGGGCGGATCGAAGGCCGGGGAGCTGTTTTTT.

The rearrangement joins TRBV6-1 to TRBJ2-7, with a weak D call TRBD1 (6 bases). This CDR3 comprises 13 residues. V lost 4 bases, J lost 3 bases, and 10 bases lay in between. Germline values: CDR1 MNHNS, CDR2 SASEGT. CDR3 bases: TGTGCCAGCAGTGGGGAACAGGGCTACGAGCAGTACTTC. Its protein is CASSGEQGYEQYF.

V and J are TRBV18 and TRBJ2-1; 12 bases map to TRBD1. Germline V gene lookup returns CDR1 KGHSH and CDR2 LQKENI. V was pared by 3 bases and J by 7 bases, with 4 bases of the junction left unmatched. The CDR3 has 15 amino acids. The CDR3 protein is CASSPGTGGRNEQFF. The DNA of the CDR3 is TGTGCCAGCTCACCCGGGACAGGGGGCCGGAATGAGCAGTTCTTC.

The chain uses TRBV28 and TRBJ1-4; no clear D. The germline V and J ends were trimmed by 8 bases and 6 bases, with 16 bases remaining between them. Germline loops: CDR1 MDHEN, CDR2 SYDVKM. This CDR3 spans 14 amino acids. CDR3 in DNA: TGTGCCAGCCATAGCCACCCCACGGATGAAAAACTGTTTTTT. Its translation: CASHSHPTDEKLFF. Complete variable domain (other parts from reference TRBV28 and TRBJ1-4): DVKVTQSSRYLVKRTGEKVFLECVQDMDHENMFWYRQDPGLGLRLIYFSYDVKMKEKGDIPEGYSVSREKKERFSLILESASTNQTSMYLCASHSHPTDEKLFFGSGTQLSVL.

The chain recombines TRBV15 with TRBJ2-5; D might be TRBD2 (6 bases). The CDR3 runs to 14 residues. V was pared by 1 base and J by 2 bases, with 8 bases between. In germline, CDR1 is LNHNV, CDR2 YYDKDF (reference sequence). CDR3 region: CATSRGGGQETQYF. CDR3 nucleotide sequence: TGTGCCACCAGCAGAGGGGGAGGACAAGAGACCCAGTACTTC.

This clone was seen only once. This sequence joins TRBV12-1 and TRBJ1-2. TRBV12-1 constitutes a pseudogene. The CDR3 spans 15 residues. CDR3 DNA: TGTGCCAGCAGCTTGCGTGATGAAGCTAACTATGGCTACACCTTC. It translates to CASSLRDEANYGYTF.

The CDR3 reads CASSPNQGATYEQYF. CDR3 nucleotides: TGTGCCAGCTCACCCAACCAGGGGGCAACCTACGAGCAGTACTTC. The chain recombines TRBV18 with TRBJ2-7; 8 bases are a match to TRBD1. The CDR3 extends over 15 amino acids. V was pared by 3 bases and J by 2 bases, with 6 bases of the junction left unmatched. Germline loops: CDR1 KGHSH, CDR2 LQKENI. The whole variable domain, remainder taken from reference TRBV18 and TRBJ2-7, is NAGVMQNPRHLVRRRGQEARLRCSPMKGHSHVYWYRQLPEEGLKFMVYLQKENIIDESGMPKERFSAEFPKEGPSILRIQQVVRGDSAAYFCASSPNQGATYEQYFGPGTRLTVT.

This clone occurred once. The rearrangement joins TRBV2 to TRBJ2-7; D is undetermined. V shed 6 bases and J shed 1 base, with 7 bases lying between them. Germline CDR1 and CDR2: SNHLY and FYNNEI. The CDR3 is 12 residues long. The CDR3 sequence: CASRTDSYEQYF. In DNA form, the CDR3 reads TGTGCCAGCAGGACTGATTCCTACGAGCAGTACTTC.

V usage is TRBV25-1 and J usage is TRBJ2-7, with D maybe TRBD1 (5 bases). The CDR3 totals 13 residues. Germline-derived CDR1 and CDR2 are MGHDK and SYGVNS. Between the trimmed V and J ends, which lost 3 bases and 5 bases, there was a span of 11 bases. The CDR3, as DNA: TGTGCCAGCAGTGACAGGGCACTCCACGAGCAGTACTTC. This codes for CASSDRALHEQYF.

This clone was seen just once. This chain links TRBV27 with TRBJ2-7, with TRBD1 matching 10 bases. This CDR3 spans 14 amino acids. Germline trimming cut 6 bases from V and 4 bases from J; bases unmatched to any gene: 6. The germline CDR1 and CDR2 sequences are MNHEY and SMNVEV (reference sequence). As DNA, the CDR3 is TGTGCCAGCAGATCGAGACAGGGGGCGTACGAGCAGTACTTC. Its protein product is CASRSRQGAYEQYF.

The gene calls are TRBV9 and TRBJ2-7; 10 bases match TRBD1. Germline CDR1 SGDLS, CDR2 YYNGEE. J was trimmed by 4 bases and V by 0 bases; bases with no gene match: 4. The CDR3 totals 15 residues. CDR3 coding DNA: TGTGCCAGCAGCGTAGACTTGGGACAGGGGTACGAGCAGTACTTC. This gives the protein CASSVDLGQGYEQYF. The full variable domain, in which reference TRBV9 and TRBJ2-7 provide the parts outside the CDR3, is DSGVTQTPKHLITATGQRVTLRCSPRSGDLSVYWYQQSLDQGLQFLIQYYNGEERAKGNILERFSAQQFPDLHSELNLSSLELGDSALYFCASSVDLGQGYEQYFGPGTRLTVT.

CDR3 loop: CASSSLNEAFF. The CDR3 DNA follows: TGTGCCAGCAGCTCCTTAAATGAAGCTTTCTTT. The J gene is TRBJ1-1, the V gene TRBV7-9; no reliable D call. This CDR3 has 11 amino acids. V gave up 4 bases and J gave up 7 bases, with 7 bases separating them. The germline V gene has CDR1 SEHNR and CDR2 FQNEAQ (reference sequence).

The chain uses TRBV9 and TRBJ2-7; D possibly corresponds to TRBD2 (6 bases). Trimming stripped 4 bases from V and 2 bases from J, with 16 bases between. CDR1 and CDR2 (germline): SGDLS, YYNGEE. This CDR3 has 15 residues. In DNA form, the CDR3 reads TGTGCCAGCAGCCAATCCCCGGGACTTGCCTACGAGCAGTACTTC. It translates to CASSQSPGLAYEQYF.

The V and J genes are TRBV4-3 and TRBJ2-7; 11 bases fit TRBD1. The CDR3 consists of 17 residues. Germline values: CDR1 LGHNA, CDR2 YSLEER. V was clipped by 1 base and J by 5 bases; unmatched bases: 10. The CDR3: CASSQGTGGAKPHEQYF. The CDR3 nucleotides read TGCGCCAGCAGCCAAGGGACAGGGGGCGCGAAGCCTCACGAGCAGTACTTC.

This chain joins TRBV6-5 and TRBJ1-3; TRBD1 is a possible D gene (6 bases). The CDR3 is 16 amino acids. Trimming took off 4 bases at V and 0 bases at J, with 13 bases between the two ends. From germline, CDR1 is MNHEY and CDR2 SVGAGI. CDR3 region: CASSSGQGRSGNTIYF. CDR3 nucleotides: TGTGCCAGCAGTTCGGGTCAGGGGCGCTCTGGAAACACCATATATTTT.

The rearrangement links TRBV6-1 to TRBJ1-5; D gene uncertain. The CDR3 spans 12 residues. Germline assignment: CDR1 MNHNS and CDR2 SASEGT. V was pared by 6 bases and J by 7 bases, with 10 bases between. CDR3 protein: CASSGAAQPQHF. The CDR3 region has the DNA TGTGCCAGCAGCGGAGCGGCGCAGCCCCAGCATTTT.

The chain uses TRBV30 and TRBJ1-6, with no clear D. Trimming stripped 5 bases from V and 8 bases from J, with 10 bases between. Germline values: CDR1 GTSNPN, CDR2 SVGIG (reference sequence). The CDR3 totals 12 residues. The CDR3 region has the DNA TGTGCCTGGGGCCGGAGGGATTCACCCCTCCACTTT. Its protein is CAWGRRDSPLHF.

In its sample, this clone was seen a few times. This rearrangement joins TRBV30 to TRBJ1-1, with 7 bases matching TRBD1. The V and J ends lost 4 bases and 7 bases, in that order; junction bases with no gene match: 9. This CDR3 is built from 13 residues. Germline CDR1 is GTSNPN and CDR2 is SVGIG (reference sequence). CDR3 loop: CAWTRDRDGEAFF. The CDR3, as DNA: TGTGCCTGGACCAGAGACAGGGACGGTGAAGCTTTCTTT.

This clone has more than one count but fewer than ten. The rearrangement links TRBV19 to TRBJ1-1; tentative D call: TRBD1 (5 bases). The CDR3 consists of 14 residues. V was cut by 1 base and J by 1 base, with 7 bases left in between. Germline CDR1 LNHDA, CDR2 SQIVND (reference sequence). The CDR3 sequence: CASSIGQGNTEAFF. DNA of the CDR3: TGTGCCAGTAGTATAGGGCAGGGGAACACTGAAGCTTTCTTT.

V and J are TRBV19 and TRBJ1-1; a possible D gene is TRBD1 (5 bases). The length of the CDR3 is 14 residues. Germline values: CDR1 LNHDA, CDR2 SQIVND (reference sequence). Deletions cut 3 bases from V and 1 base from J, with 9 bases between. CDR3 region: CASSISGGNTEAFF. CDR3 DNA sequence: TGTGCCAGTAGTATCTCCGGGGGGAACACTGAAGCTTTCTTT.

The V and J genes are TRBV4-1 and TRBJ1-3; 7 positions agree with TRBD1. The germline CDR1 and CDR2 sequences are MGHRA and YSYEKL. J gave up 2 bases and V 2 bases, and 9 bases lay outside the gene matches. This CDR3 contains 17 residues. The CDR3 DNA sequence: TGCGCCAGCAGCCAACCCCGACAGGGAATAACTGGAAACACCATATATTTT. Protein product: CASSQPRQGITGNTIYF.